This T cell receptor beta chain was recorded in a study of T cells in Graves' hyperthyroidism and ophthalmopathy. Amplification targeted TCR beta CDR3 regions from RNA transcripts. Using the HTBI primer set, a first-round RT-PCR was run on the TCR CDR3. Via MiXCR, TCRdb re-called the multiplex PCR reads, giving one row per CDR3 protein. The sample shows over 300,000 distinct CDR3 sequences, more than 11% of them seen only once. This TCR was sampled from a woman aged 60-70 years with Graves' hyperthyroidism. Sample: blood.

The CDR3 sequence: CASSLLQATEAFF. In DNA form, the CDR3 reads TGCGCCAGCAGCTTGTTACAGGCTACTGAAGCTTTCTTT. The chain recombines TRBV5-1 with TRBJ1-1, with D possibly matching TRBD1 (5 bases). Trimming pared 1 base from V and 5 bases from J, leaving 9 bases between. CDR3 size: 13 residues. Germline V gene lookup returns CDR1 SGHRS and CDR2 YFSETQ.